The text below deals with one TCR beta chain. This clone was observed a few times. Its binding antigen is unknown. The record has no base qualities; no much larger clone is one base away. CDR1 and CDR2 were assigned from the germline V gene (reference sequence) as LNHDA and SQIVND. Inclusive of the bounding cysteine and phenylalanine, the CDR3 is 15 residues long. CDR3 DNA is the only sequence kept; it has 45 bases, read in frame from the first base. V was cut back by 7 bases and J by 1 base, leaving a gap of 14 bases between them. Using the deep immunoSEQ assay, multiplex PCR amplified TCR CDR3 regions from genomic DNA. For each cell subset, the extracted genomic DNA was distributed evenly across all wells of several immunoSEQ 96-well plates, and each plate served as one replicate. For sorted subsets, each replicate PCR was loaded with roughly 200 ng genomic DNA, equivalent to 25,000 to 30,000 T cell genomes. Purified libraries were measured with a Qubit 3.0 fluorometer, size-checked on a Bioanalyzer 2100, and measured again with the KAPA Library Quantification kit. A separate single-read 150-cycle Illumina NextSeq 550 flow cell was used to sequence each immunoSEQ 96-well plate. Per the source publication's procedure: The immunoSEQ output contained only junctional sequences without quality scores, so filtering could not match that applied to full-length reads. Sequences were annotated with PyIR, a Python wrapper for IgBLAST v1.9, and V/J genes and CDR3 were assigned using IMGT germline references. Any read was removed if the V/J assignment was weak (E-value above 1e-6), the CDR3 was missing, or the read contained stop codons, out-of-frame junctions, or ambiguous translated residues. V3J clonotypes were defined as sequences sharing an identical inferred V gene, J gene, and CDR3 amino acid sequence. To compute the percentage overlap between repertoires, the number of shared unique clonotypes was divided by the size of the smaller repertoire. Three approaches were used to assess repertoire richness: RTK rarefaction, the Chao1 estimator, and Recon v2.1 estimates of unobserved clonotypes. For all TCRbeta clonotypes obtained by the gDNA method from a few donors, generation probabilities were computed with OLGA. TCRdb's version of the immuneACCESS table is confined to in-frame rearrangements and falls short of the full clone set. An unresolved V gene accounts for under half of the shortfall where checked; the remainder is of unknown origin. Clone size and V and J calls were adopted from that table, with D and trimming inferred from the DNA. The sample data list some 2 million clones, and over 85% of these were observed just once. The top ten hold about 0.13% of the sample.

The data belong to a study of shared clonotypes between healthy human individuals (dated by TCRdb to 2019 to 2021). At the level of the whole study: The cohort comprised a couple of women and a few men aged 18 to 49 years. Per donor, three plates each were used for CD4 naive and CD4 memory, two for CD8 naive, and one for CD8 memory. To estimate repertoire size and how much clonotypes are shared between individuals, the study performed deep sequencing of blood TCR repertoires from a few healthy adults. To increase sequencing depth and limit assay-specific biases, TCR repertoire library preparation and sequencing were carried out by different laboratories using diverse techniques. Between about 0.9 and 8.9 billion PBMCs per donor were obtained by leukapheresis.

The donors were healthy, HIV-negative adults with no recently reported acute infections or vaccinations. Every donor was a Caucasian adult residing in Nashville, Tennessee, USA. CD4+ T cells were enriched through magnetic negative selection, after which naive cells were positively selected on CD45RA and the remaining negative fraction served as the memory subset. Blood was obtained by leukapheresis, after which PBMCs were separated by Ficoll-Histopaque density gradient centrifugation and cryopreserved in liquid nitrogen vapor phase. Analytical flow cytometry was used to check the purity and quantity of each magnetically sorted T cell population. From each sorted fraction, genomic DNA was isolated and quantified by UV absorbance on a Nanodrop 2000c. Overall study results and their limits: Naive subsets generally had larger estimated clonotype richness than memory subsets. Because the study included only a small number of donors, the genetic and exposure-history diversity represented was limited. Pairwise subsampling indicated that sequencing depth was expected to affect the degree of clonotype sharing among donors. Rarefaction of sorted-subset datasets indicated incomplete sequencing despite the large sequencing depth. Sampling was limited to blood, and TCR repertoires in tissue likely differ from TCR repertoires in blood. Approximately 5% of naive CD4, 3% to 4% of naive CD8, 2.3% of memory CD4, and about 0.4% of memory CD8 clonotypes were shared across several donors. Clonotypes shared by all four sorted-subset donors showed higher generation probabilities than non-shared clonotypes.

The source material was naive CD4+ T cells sorted from blood. This sample's cell subset or site label indicates: CD45RA+ positively selected. The source of this sequence is a man aged 18 to 30 in good health. The chain links TRBV19 with TRBJ2-4; TRBD2 is a weak D gene call, 5 bases matching. The CDR3 region has the sequence CASMASGGAKNIQYF. The base sequence is TGTGCCAGTATGGCCAGCGGTGGGGCCAAAAACATTCAGTACTTC.